The 32 T cell receptor beta chains below come from one sample, sequenced in a study of T cells after yellow fever vaccination. TCRdb itself ran the 5' RACE reads through MiXCR, one entry per CDR3 protein. The table has just over 250,000 distinct CDR3 sequences, around 5.3% seen once. Specimen: CD4+ T cells sorted from PBMCs, collected on the day of the yellow fever booster vaccination. All receptors derive from a man in his late teens or twenties who received the YFV17D yellow fever vaccine.

The chain joins TRBV20-1 to TRBJ2-1; TRBD2 aligns across 8 bases. CDR3 length: 16 residues. J lost 1 base, V lost 5 bases, and 10 bases had no gene match. Germline-derived CDR1 and CDR2 are DFQATT and SNEGSKA (reference sequence). CDR3 in DNA: TGCAGTGCTCCCGGGCTCGGACTAGCTTCCTACAATGAGCAGTTCTTC. Translated: CSAPGLGLASYNEQFF.

The chain carries TRBV20-1 and TRBJ2-1; 9 bases are shared with TRBD1. J lost 4 bases, V lost 6 bases, and 10 bases had no gene match. The CDR3 length is 15 residues. Germline-derived CDR1 and CDR2 are DFQATT and SNEGSKA (reference sequence). In DNA form, the CDR3 reads TGCAGTGCGCTAGCCGGGACAGGGCCATACAATGAGCAGTTCTTC. Translating it yields CSALAGTGPYNEQFF.

This clonotype was seen at least ten times. CDR3 bases: TGCGCCAGCAGCCAAGTGGGCAGCCCAACGAACACCGGGGAGCTGTTTTTT. Translating gives CASSQVGSPTNTGELFF. The chain employs TRBV4-3 and TRBJ2-2; D is uncertain. The CDR3 consists of 17 residues. CDR1 is LGHNA and CDR2 is YSLEER in the germline V gene. The V end lost 1 base, the J end lost 0 bases, and 12 bases lay between the germline ends.

This clonotype was seen a few times. The gene calls are TRBV10-3 and TRBJ2-7; 7 bases match TRBD1. Germline V lookup: CDR1 ENHRY, CDR2 SYGVKD. The junction had 8 bases not matched to a gene; V was cut back by 0 bases and J by 6 bases. CDR3 length: 15 amino acids. In DNA form, the CDR3 reads TGTGCCATCAGTGAGTCGACTCAGGGGGTTGGCGAGCAGTACTTC. It codes for CAISESTQGVGEQYF.

V gene TRBV6-6 combines with J gene TRBJ1-2; no definite D call. Germline V gives CDR1 MNHNY, CDR2 SVGAGI (reference sequence). V was clipped by 2 bases and J by 8 bases, with 6 bases between them. The CDR3 runs 11 residues. CDR3 in amino acids: CASSYEDGYTF. The CDR3 DNA sequence: TGTGCCAGCAGTTACGAGGACGGCTACACCTTC.

This clonotype came up many times. The rearrangement uses TRBV6-2 or TRBV6-3 and TRBJ2-4, with D unclear. V lost 3 bases, J lost 1 base, and 13 bases lay in between. Germline loops: CDR1 MNHEY, CDR2 SVGEGT. The CDR3 sequence is 16 residues long. This chain's CDR3 is CASSYSLPFAKNIQYF. In DNA, the CDR3 is TGTGCCAGCAGTTATTCCCTACCTTTTGCCAAAAACATTCAGTACTTC.

The chain joins TRBV5-1 to TRBJ2-7; D may be TRBD1 (6 bases). Germline values: CDR1 SGHRS, CDR2 YFSETQ. This CDR3 is built from 15 residues. Deletions cut 5 bases from V and 1 base from J, with 16 bases between. CDR3 nucleotide sequence: TGCGCCAGCAGTATTTCAGGGGATTCTTCCTACGAGCAGTACTTC. Translated: CASSISGDSSYEQYF. The entire variable domain, with the rest obtained from reference TRBV5-1 and TRBJ2-7, is as follows: KAGVTQTPRYLIKTRGQQVTLSCSPISGHRSVSWYQQTPGQGLQFLFEYFSETQRNKGNFPGRFSGRQFSNSRSEMNVSTLELGDSALYLCASSISGDSSYEQYFGPGTRLTVT.

This clonotype appeared many times. V usage is TRBV5-1 and J usage is TRBJ2-6, with no clear D. V lost 4 bases, J lost 2 bases, and 7 bases lay in between. This CDR3 has 14 amino acids. Germline lookup yields CDR1 SGHRS and CDR2 YFSETQ. The CDR3 region is CASSRWPGANVLTF. The CDR3 DNA follows: TGCGCCAGCAGCCGGTGGCCTGGGGCCAACGTCCTGACTTTC. The whole variable domain, filled in from reference TRBV5-1 and TRBJ2-6, reads KAGVTQTPRYLIKTRGQQVTLSCSPISGHRSVSWYQQTPGQGLQFLFEYFSETQRNKGNFPGRFSGRQFSNSRSEMNVSTLELGDSALYLCASSRWPGANVLTFGAGSRLTVL.

This clonotype was counted ten times or more. The CDR3 sequence: CASSYPGGPDTQYF. The CDR3 DNA reads TGTGCCAGCAGTTACCCCGGGGGCCCAGATACGCAGTATTTT. The rearrangement links TRBV6-5 to TRBJ2-3; D possibly uses TRBD1 or TRBD2 (6 bases each). Germline assignment: CDR1 MNHEY and CDR2 SVGAGI. The CDR3 runs to 14 residues. V gave up 2 bases and J gave up 4 bases, with 10 bases separating them.

This clonotype was counted a few times. The chain uses TRBV7-2 and TRBJ2-1, with 13 bases fitting TRBD2. The CDR3 loop spans 16 amino acids. In germline, CDR1 is SGHTA, CDR2 FQGNSA. The V and J ends lost 5 bases and 7 bases, in that order; junction bases with no gene match: 8. This CDR3 reads CASSPTGTSGANEQFF. The CDR3 DNA sequence: TGTGCCAGCAGCCCCACCGGGACTAGCGGGGCTAATGAGCAGTTCTTC.

In its sample, this clonotype was seen many times. The rearrangement links TRBV20-1 to TRBJ2-5, with 13 bases fitting TRBD2. The J segment lost 5 bases and the V segment lost 2 bases, leaving 5 bases of the junction unmatched. This CDR3 is built from 15 residues. Germline V lookup: CDR1 DFQATT, CDR2 SNEGSKA (reference sequence). The CDR3 nucleotides are TGCAGTGCTAGAATTGGGACTAGCGGGGTCGAGACCCAGTACTTC. Its translation is CSARIGTSGVETQYF.

The rearrangement joins TRBV6-2 or TRBV6-3 to TRBJ1-5; D remains ambiguous. Germline lookup yields CDR1 MNHEY and CDR2 SVGEGT. CDR3 length: 13 amino acids. Trimming removed 6 bases at V and 6 bases at J, with 12 bases between. In nucleotides, the CDR3 is TGTGCCAGCAGGACCGATTCGTTTCAGCCCCAGCATTTT. Protein: CASRTDSFQPQHF.

This clonotype has a count of ten or more. This chain joins TRBV5-1 and TRBJ2-1; 9 positions agree with TRBD1. Germline lookup yields CDR1 SGHRS and CDR2 YFSETQ. This CDR3 comprises 15 residues. V dropped 4 bases and J dropped 2; count of bases not matched to a gene: 4. CDR3 nucleotides: TGCGCCAGCAGCACGGGACAGGGACCCTACAATGAGCAGTTCTTC. Protein: CASSTGQGPYNEQFF. Full variable domain (remainder filled in from reference TRBV5-1 and TRBJ2-1): KAGVTQTPRYLIKTRGQQVTLSCSPISGHRSVSWYQQTPGQGLQFLFEYFSETQRNKGNFPGRFSGRQFSNSRSEMNVSTLELGDSALYLCASSTGQGPYNEQFFGPGTRLTVL.

The rearrangement uses TRBV7-9 and TRBJ1-4, with 8 bases that match TRBD1. The CDR3 contains 13 residues. The V gene end was trimmed by 7 bases and the J gene end by 7 bases; junction bases not matched to a gene: 5. The germline CDR1 and CDR2 sequences are SEHNR and FQNEAQ (reference sequence). CDR3 nucleotides: TGTGCCAGCAAACAGGGGGAGGGTGAAAAACTGTTTTTT. Its protein is CASKQGEGEKLFF.

This clonotype was counted between two and nine times. The gene calls are TRBV5-6 and TRBJ1-5; D might be TRBD1 (5 bases). Trimming cost V 1 base and J 7 bases, with 15 bases left between them. The germline V gene has CDR1 SGHDT and CDR2 YYEEEE. This CDR3 is 15 amino acids long. CDR3 loop: CASSLRRQGGQPQHF. The CDR3, as DNA: TGTGCCAGCAGCTTGCGCCGGCAGGGTGGACAGCCCCAGCATTTT.

This clonotype was counted many times. The chain is built from TRBV7-2 and TRBJ2-5; D is possibly TRBD2 (7 bases). Trimming shortened V by 7 bases and J by 7 bases, and 16 bases separated the two germline ends. The CDR3 consists of 13 residues. CDR1 and CDR2 from the germline V gene are SGHTA and FQGNSA. CDR3 amino acids: CASTGGGGGTQYF. For the CDR3, the DNA is TGTGCCAGCACCGGGGGCGGGGGCGGGACCCAGTACTTC.

The sample holds a few counts of this clonotype. The V gene is TRBV29-1, the J gene TRBJ2-5; the match to TRBD2 covers 7 bases. V lost 6 bases to trimming and J lost 4 bases; unmatched junction nucleotides: 17. The CDR3 length is 16 residues. From germline, CDR1 is SQVTM and CDR2 ANQGSEA. For the CDR3, the DNA is TGCAGCGTGGTAATGAGAATCACGGGGGGTCGAGAGACCCAGTACTTC. Translated: CSVVMRITGGRETQYF.

This clonotype was counted a few times. This chain connects TRBV7-2 to TRBJ2-3; TRBD2 matches at 7 bases. V trimming: 2 bases; J trimming: 1 base; junction bases outside the gene matches: 18. Germline assignment: CDR1 SGHTA and CDR2 FQGNSA. The CDR3 consists of 20 residues. CDR3 amino acids: CASSLRWASGSTPRTDTQYF. Here the CDR3 DNA reads TGTGCCAGCAGCTTACGTTGGGCTAGCGGTTCAACGCCTCGCACAGATACGCAGTATTTT. The full variable domain, completed using reference TRBV7-2 and TRBJ2-3, is GAGVSQSPSNKVTEKGKDVELRCDPISGHTALYWYRQSLGQGLEFLIYFQGNSAPDKSGLPSDRFSAERTGGSVSTLTIQRTQQEDSAVYLCASSLRWASGSTPRTDTQYFGPGTRLTVL.

This clonotype was recorded many times. In nucleotides, the CDR3 is TGCGCCAGCAGCCCCGGGACTAGCCCCAATGAGCAGTTCTTC. It is translated as CASSPGTSPNEQFF. This chain connects TRBV10-1 to TRBJ2-1; 9 bases match TRBD2. There are 14 residues in the CDR3. CDR1 and CDR2 (germline): WNHNN, SYGVQD (reference sequence). After removal of 6 bases from V and 6 bases from J, the junction contained 6 bases not matched to a gene.

The rearrangement uses TRBV6-6 and TRBJ2-5; no firm D call. This CDR3 region has 12 residues. V lost 3 bases and J 3 bases, leaving 5 bases between the germline ends. Germline CDR1 is MNHNY and CDR2 is SVGAGI (reference sequence). CDR3 bases: TGTGCCAGCAGTTATGGGAAAGAGACCCAGTACTTC. It encodes CASSYGKETQYF.

This clonotype has just a few counts. The V and J genes are TRBV7-2 and TRBJ2-5, with 9 bases fitting TRBD2. Trimming removed 1 base from V and 1 base from J; junction bases left unmatched: 4. The CDR3 is 16 residues long. Germline CDR1 is SGHTA and CDR2 is FQGNSA. The CDR3 region has the DNA TGTGCCAGCAGCTTAGGGAGCGGGGGGAGCCAAGAGACCCAGTACTTC. As protein: CASSLGSGGSQETQYF.

This clonotype has ten or more counts. The chain carries TRBV12-3 or TRBV12-4 and TRBJ1-1; possibly TRBD1 for D (6 bases). The ends were cut back, 4 bases at V and 2 bases at J, with 11 bases in the middle. This CDR3 is built from 14 residues. The chain's CDR3 is CASSSQGGNTEAFF. The CDR3 region has the DNA TGTGCCAGCAGTTCACAGGGAGGTAACACTGAAGCTTTCTTT.

This clonotype showed up many times. This sequence joins TRBV18 and TRBJ2-3, with 8 nucleotides matching TRBD2. CDR3 length equals 16 residues. Per germline, CDR1 KGHSH and CDR2 LQKENI. The J segment lost 0 bases and the V segment lost 0 bases, leaving 2 bases of the junction unmatched. CDR3 nucleotide sequence: TGTGCCAGCTCACCACCGGGACTAGACAGCACAGATACGCAGTATTTT. Translated: CASSPPGLDSTDTQYF.

V is TRBV5-1 and J is TRBJ2-3, with D possibly TRBD1 on 6 matching bases. This CDR3 region has 14 residues. Trimming stripped 6 bases from V and 2 bases from J, with 13 bases between. Germline assignment: CDR1 SGHRS and CDR2 YFSETQ. The CDR3 nucleotides read TGCGCCAGCACTTACGGACAGACCACAGATACGCAGTATTTT. This translates into CASTYGQTTDTQYF.

This clonotype was recorded a few times. CDR3 DNA sequence: TGTGCCAGCAGTGAACGTCGAGGGGGGACAGGGGATCCGGCTTTCTTT. It specifies CASSERRGGTGDPAFF. This chain connects TRBV2 to TRBJ1-1, with TRBD1 matching over 10 bases. V lost 2 bases and J lost 11; bases outside the gene matches: 14. Germline CDR1 is SNHLY and CDR2 is FYNNEI. CDR3 length equals 16 residues.

The chain combines TRBV7-9 with TRBJ1-2, with D perhaps matching TRBD1 (6 bases). CDR1 is SEHNR and CDR2 is FQNEAQ in the germline V gene (reference sequence). V was cut by 1 base and J by 7 bases, with 16 bases left in between. The CDR3 runs 15 residues. The CDR3 coding sequence is TGTGCCAGCAGCTTAGAGCTAACAGGGCAATCTGGCTACACCTTC. Its translation: CASSLELTGQSGYTF.

The chain links TRBV6-5 to TRBJ1-2, with D perhaps matching TRBD1 (6 bases). Germline-derived CDR1 and CDR2 are MNHEY and SVGAGI. The ends were cut back, 7 bases at V and 1 base at J, with 16 bases in the middle. The CDR3 is 15 residues long. CDR3 DNA sequence: TGTGCCAGCACCGAGAGGGGGGATTATAACTATGGCTACACCTTC. The encoded protein is CASTERGDYNYGYTF.

This sequence joins TRBV5-8 and TRBJ2-5; D gene ambiguous. In germline, CDR1 is SGHTS, CDR2 YDEGEE. This CDR3 is 12 amino acids long. V lost 5 bases to trimming and J lost 4 bases, with 9 bases between them. The CDR3 reads CASSHYGETQYF. CDR3 in DNA: TGTGCCAGCAGTCACTACGGAGAGACCCAGTACTTC.

This clonotype was observed at least ten times. The J gene is TRBJ1-6, the V gene TRBV20-1, with D perhaps TRBD1 (5 bases). Germline V CDR1 and CDR2: DFQATT, SNEGSKA (reference sequence). The CDR3 spans 13 residues. Between the trimmed V and J ends, which lost 6 bases and 5 bases, there was a span of 11 bases. CDR3 coding DNA: TGCAGTGCCCTGGGACCCCATAATTCACCCCTCCACTTT. The encoded protein is CSALGPHNSPLHF.

This chain connects TRBV13 to TRBJ1-2; no firm D call. Per germline, CDR1 PRHDT and CDR2 FYEKMQ (reference sequence). Between the trimmed V and J ends, which lost 5 bases and 8 bases, there was a span of 12 bases. The CDR3 runs to 12 residues. CDR3 residues: CASSPRRAGYTF. CDR3 coding DNA: TGTGCCAGCAGCCCCCGTAGGGCCGGCTACACCTTC. Full variable domain (outside the CDR3, taken from reference TRBV13 and TRBJ1-2): AAGVIQSPRHLIKEKRETATLKCYPIPRHDTVYWYQQGPGQDPQFLISFYEKMQSDKGSIPDRFSAQQFSDYHSELNMSSLELGDSALYFCASSPRRAGYTFGSGTRLTVV.

This clonotype was observed at least ten times. V gene TRBV7-3 combines with J gene TRBJ2-3, with D tentatively TRBD2 (6 bases). Trimming stripped 1 base from V and 4 bases from J, with 12 bases between. Germline lookup yields CDR1 SGHTA and CDR2 FQGTGA. The CDR3 length is 15 residues. CDR3 nucleotide sequence: TGTGCCAGCAGCTTAATGGGACTTCGAGCAGATACGCAGTATTTT. The encoded protein is CASSLMGLRADTQYF.

The chain uses TRBV5-1 and TRBJ1-1; possible D gene TRBD1, 6 bases. This CDR3 has 14 amino acids. Germline CDR1 SGHRS, CDR2 YFSETQ. V was cut by 0 bases and J by 8 bases, with 14 bases left in between. CDR3 DNA: TGCGCCAGCAGCTTGGGACAGGTGGGAGGGGAAGCTTTCTTT. Protein: CASSLGQVGGEAFF.